A single sample is the source of the 13 T cell receptor beta chains below, sequenced in a study of T cells after yellow fever vaccination (dated by TCRdb to between 2017 and 2020). Libraries were made using 5' RACE. The instrument was an Illumina HiSeq 2500. Starting from the raw public reads, TCRdb applied fastp trimming at Q25, assembled clones with MiXCR and retained in-frame beta chains. Every CDR3 protein is listed once, alongside the most common genes and DNA of its rows. Across this sample there are some 600,000 distinct CDR3 sequences, with 17% seen only once. In total, the top ten clones hold around 16% of the sample. This specimen's treatment or condition label, interpreted: live attenuated yellow fever vaccine strain. Source: PBMCs, taken about 5 days after the first yellow fever vaccination. These receptor sequences come from a young man who received the YFV17D yellow fever vaccine.

There are a few counts of this clonotype. The chain links TRBV12-3 or TRBV12-4 to TRBJ1-5; D not resolved. The CDR3 has 15 amino acids. The V end was cut by 2 bases, the J end by 0 bases, with 8 bases between. CDR3 sequence (DNA): TGTGCCAGCAGTTTATCGGGATATAGCAATCAGCCCCAGCATTTT. This gives the protein CASSLSGYSNQPQHF.

This clonotype was counted a few times. In nucleotides, the CDR3 is TGTGCCAGCAGCGTAGGGGCAGGGGGCTTATACGGGGAGCTGTTTTTT. It translates to CASSVGAGGLYGELFF. The chain employs TRBV9 and TRBJ2-2, with 8 bases aligning to TRBD1. The CDR3 has 16 amino acids. V trimming: 0 bases; J trimming: 7 bases; junction bases outside the gene matches: 8. CDR1 and CDR2 (germline): SGDLS, YYNGEE. The complete variable domain, with remaining parts taken from reference TRBV9 and TRBJ2-2, reads DSGVTQTPKHLITATGQRVTLRCSPRSGDLSVYWYQQSLDQGLQFLIQYYNGEERAKGNILERFSAQQFPDLHSELNLSSLELGDSALYFCASSVGAGGLYGELFFGEGSRLTVL.

V gene TRBV5-1 combines with J gene TRBJ2-3; tentative D call: TRBD2 (5 bases). Germline values: CDR1 SGHRS, CDR2 YFSETQ. V was cut by 0 bases and J by 0 bases, with 11 bases left in between. This CDR3 has 16 amino acids. CDR3 region: CASSLVAGSSTDTQYF. The DNA of the CDR3 is TGCGCCAGCAGCTTGGTGGCGGGCTCGAGCACAGATACGCAGTATTTT. The variable domain in full, completed from reference TRBV5-1 and TRBJ2-3, reads KAGVTQTPRYLIKTRGQQVTLSCSPISGHRSVSWYQQTPGQGLQFLFEYFSETQRNKGNFPGRFSGRQFSNSRSEMNVSTLELGDSALYLCASSLVAGSSTDTQYFGPGTRLTVL.

The DNA of the CDR3 is TGTGCCAGTAGTCTTGCACATCCAACAGGGGAGCAGTTCTTC. Amino acids: CASSLAHPTGEQFF. The genes are TRBV19 and TRBJ2-1, with D possibly being TRBD1 (6 bases). Trimming pared 5 bases from V and 10 bases from J, leaving 18 bases between. Germline CDR1 is LNHDA and CDR2 is SQIVND (reference sequence). The CDR3 runs to 14 residues.

On this clonotype itself: Germline and junction disagree at one end, which may indicate a read error. The CDR3 DNA is TGTGCTAGCAGCTTTAGCGGGGGGTATGAGCAGTTCTTC. Its protein is CASSFSGGYEQFF. The chain uses TRBV7-7 and TRBJ2-1; 10 nucleotides agree with TRBD2. This CDR3 contains 13 residues. The germline V gene has CDR1 SSHAT and CDR2 FNYEAQ (reference sequence).

The chain links TRBV20-1 to TRBJ2-7; D tentatively fits TRBD1 or TRBD2 (5 bases each). The CDR3 extends over 14 amino acids. Trimming shortened V by 0 bases and J by 2 bases, and 11 bases separated the two germline ends. Germline lookup yields CDR1 DFQATT and CDR2 SNEGSKA (reference sequence). This CDR3 is CSARDLQGPYEQYV. DNA of the CDR3: TGCAGTGCTAGAGATCTCCAGGGACCCTACGAGCAGTACGTC.

The rearrangement uses TRBV6-5 and TRBJ2-7; D perhaps matches TRBD2 (6 bases). The CDR3 spans 15 residues. V lost 4 bases and J 1 base, leaving 14 bases between the germline ends. Germline values: CDR1 MNHEY, CDR2 SVGAGI. The CDR3 nucleotides read TGTGCCAGCAGTTCCAGGCGGGACCTATCCTACGAGCAGTACTTC. Its protein is CASSSRRDLSYEQYF.

The chain has TRBV5-1 and TRBJ2-5; a weak D match, TRBD2 (5 bases). The CDR3 totals 14 residues. Trimming took off 3 bases at V and 5 bases at J, with 14 bases between the two ends. Per germline, CDR1 SGHRS and CDR2 YFSETQ. The CDR3 sequence: CASSWTPDRETQYF. The CDR3 DNA reads TGCGCCAGCAGCTGGACTCCGGACCGGGAGACCCAGTACTTC.

The genes are TRBV5-1 and TRBJ1-1; a possible D gene is TRBD1 (6 bases). The CDR3 spans 15 residues. Trimming removed 0 bases from V and 3 bases from J, with 12 bases in between. Germline values: CDR1 SGHRS, CDR2 YFSETQ. CDR3 DNA: TGCGCCAGCAGCTTGGCGGGGGCCGGGGACACTGAAGCTTTCTTT. Translating it yields CASSLAGAGDTEAFF.

J is TRBJ1-5 and V is TRBV4-1; TRBD1 matches 7 bases. V lost 4 bases to trimming and J lost 9 bases; unmatched junction nucleotides: 15. This CDR3 spans 16 amino acids. CDR1 and CDR2 from the germline V gene are MGHRA and YSYEKL. The DNA of the CDR3 is TGCGCCAGCAGCCTCGCCGATGGACAGGAAGGGTTGCCCCAGCATTTT. Translated: CASSLADGQEGLPQHF.

This clonotype has only a few counts. This chain joins TRBV5-6 and TRBJ1-1, with TRBD1 matching 7 bases. This CDR3 has 13 residues. J lost 5 bases, V lost 2 bases, and 3 bases had no gene match. Germline assignment: CDR1 SGHDT and CDR2 YYEEEE. CDR3 sequence reads: CASSFRGRTEAFF. For the CDR3, the DNA is TGTGCCAGCAGCTTTAGGGGGCGAACTGAAGCTTTCTTT.

The sample holds many counts of this clonotype. The chain couples TRBV4-3 to TRBJ2-3; D remains ambiguous. This CDR3 is built from 15 residues. Germline-derived CDR1 and CDR2 are LGHNA and YSLEER. V gave up 0 bases and J gave up 2 bases, with 9 bases separating them. This CDR3 is CASSQEPQDTDTQYF. In DNA, the CDR3 is TGCGCCAGCAGCCAAGAACCCCAGGACACAGATACGCAGTATTTT.

This clonotype showed up just a few times. This rearrangement joins TRBV7-3 to TRBJ2-2, with no clear D. CDR1 and CDR2 (germline): SGHTA, FQGTGA. V gave up 5 bases and J gave up 7 bases, with 5 bases separating them. This CDR3 contains 11 residues. The CDR3 spells CASSSYGELFF. CDR3 nucleotides: TGTGCCAGCAGCAGTTACGGGGAGCTGTTTTTT.